These T cell receptor beta chains were read from a single sample in a study of cytomegalovirus exposure and HLA in healthy donors. Measured with immunoSEQ multiplex PCR; TCRdb has only the in-frame clones, and not every one. The table has about 190,000 clones, approximately 84% seen once. The sample consisted of PBMCs. The receptors stem from a boy aged 5-17 years in good health and CMV-seronegative. CDR3s leave out the opening cysteine and the closing phenylalanine or tryptophan.

v_call: TRBV18
cdr3_aa: ASSPRVSGRVYEQY

v_call: TRBV29-1
cdr3_aa: SVGENRGWTGELF

v_call: TRBV7-9
cdr3_aa: SSSLGQSNQPQH

v_call: TRBV6-5
cdr3_aa: ASSHDRMAYGYT

v_call: TRBV19
cdr3_aa: ASSMGTGKGKFNQPQH

v_call: TRBV9
cdr3_aa: ASSVGSGRAPTNEQF

v_call: TRBV27
cdr3_aa: ASSETSERVSPYNEQF

v_call: TRBV27
cdr3_aa: ASSLWGTVPQGQY

v_call: TRBV19
cdr3_aa: ASSIEFASGGAEQY

v_call: TRBV10-3
cdr3_aa: ATASGGPSGNTIY